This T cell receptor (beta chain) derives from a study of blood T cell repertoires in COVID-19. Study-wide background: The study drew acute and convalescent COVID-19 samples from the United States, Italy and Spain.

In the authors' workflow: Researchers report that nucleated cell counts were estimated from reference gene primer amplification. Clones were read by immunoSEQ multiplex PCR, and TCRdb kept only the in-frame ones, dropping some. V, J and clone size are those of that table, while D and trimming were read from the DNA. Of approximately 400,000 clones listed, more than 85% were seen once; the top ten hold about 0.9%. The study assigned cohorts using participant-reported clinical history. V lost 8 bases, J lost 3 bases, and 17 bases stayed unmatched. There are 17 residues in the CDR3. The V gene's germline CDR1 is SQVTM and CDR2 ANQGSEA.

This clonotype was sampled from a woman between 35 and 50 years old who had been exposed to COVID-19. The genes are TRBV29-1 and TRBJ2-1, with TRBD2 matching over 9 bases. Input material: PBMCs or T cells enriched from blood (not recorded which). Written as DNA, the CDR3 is TGCAGCCAATTTGATCCACTTAGCGGGAGCTACTACAATGAGCAGTTCTTC. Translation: CSQFDPLSGSYYNEQFF.